This T cell receptor (beta chain) was identified in a study of blood T cell repertoires in COVID-19. With 4 bases removed from V and 7 bases from J, the gap between germline ends came to 14 bases. CDR3 size: 14 residues. Germline V CDR1 and CDR2: SGHVS, FQNEAQ. Some clones are missing from TCRdb's copy, which holds only in-frame ones; the method was immunoSEQ multiplex PCR. The table has over 20,000 clones, about 84% seen once; the top ten hold approximately 30%. The sequenced sample consisted of peripheral blood. The rearrangement links TRBV7-8 to TRBJ1-5; TRBD1 might be the D (6 bases). The clonotype originates from a human donor with active COVID-19. The donor label of this sample is uncertain. CDR3 nucleotides: TGTGCCAGCAGCTCGACAACAGGGTACCAGCCCCAGCATTTT. It encodes CASSSTTGYQPQHF.